This T cell receptor beta chain was profiled in a study of Ad26.COV2.S vaccination and SARS-CoV-2 variants. In germline, CDR1 is MNHEY, CDR2 SVGEGT. The CDR3 is 12 residues long. Sequencing used immunoSEQ multiplex PCR; TCRdb keeps in-frame clones, though not all of them. The sample consists of 350,000 to 500,000 clones, 75% to 95% of them appearing once. About this clone: The antigen remains unidentified. An end of the junction differs from the germline gene, which may be a read error.

The treatment: approximately 18 received Ad26.COV2.S at low or high dose, single or two shots; roughly 5 received placebo; per-sample allocation not given. Sampling was done on day 63 after the first vaccine or placebo injection. Built on an Ad26 vector, the vaccine expressed Wuhan-strain SARS-CoV-2 spike. Study results and limitations: Breadth measured for non-spike TCRs was similar across vaccine and placebo recipients. Breadth, reportedly substantial, characterized the spike-specific CD8+ and CD4+ T cell responses after vaccination.

This TCR was recovered from a person aged 18-60 years who received the Ad26.COV2.S COVID-19 vaccine or a placebo. The chain uses TRBV6-2 or TRBV6-3 and TRBJ1-5, with D perhaps TRBD1 (5 bases). The sample here was peripheral blood, taken in a trial of Ad26.COV2.S vaccine versus placebo. CDR3 protein: CASSQGNLPQHF. CDR3 nucleotide sequence: TGTGCCAGCAGTCAGGGAAATCTGCCCCAGCATTTT.